The 21 T cell receptor beta chains below come from one sample, sequenced in a study of T cells in Graves' hyperthyroidism and ophthalmopathy. Researchers amplified the TCR beta CDR3 regions from RNA transcripts. During a first-round RT-PCR of the TCR CDR3, the HTBI primer set was used. TCRdb analysed the multiplex PCR reads with MiXCR anew, one entry per CDR3 protein. Here the sample spans roughly 560,000 distinct CDR3 sequences, 14% to 15% being singletons. The sample was blood. These receptor sequences come from a woman between 40 and 50 years old with Graves' ophthalmopathy.

The table lists this clonotype with many counts. V is TRBV28 and J is TRBJ1-2, with a weak D call TRBD1 (5 bases). The CDR3 length is 12 residues. The V and J ends lost 4 bases and 4 bases respectively, with 7 bases between them. Germline values: CDR1 MDHEN, CDR2 SYDVKM. For the CDR3, the DNA is TGTGCCAGCAGTTCAGGGTTCTATGGCTACACCTTC. It is translated as CASSSGFYGYTF.

This clonotype was recorded many times. The genes are TRBV6-1 and TRBJ2-5; 7 nucleotides agree with TRBD2. This CDR3 contains 14 residues. V gave up 4 bases and J gave up 1 base; unmatched junction bases: 3. Germline lookup yields CDR1 MNHNS and CDR2 SASEGT. As DNA, the CDR3 is TGTGCCAGCAGTGTGGGAGGGGTCCAAGAGACCCAGTACTTC. Its translation: CASSVGGVQETQYF.

Worth noting for this clonotype: It may be a read error: a sequence one base away is much more abundant. The chain uses TRBV6-5 and TRBJ2-4, with D perhaps being TRBD1 or TRBD2 (5 bases each). Germline CDR1 is MNHEY and CDR2 is SVGAGI. The CDR3 has 15 residues. Trimming shortened V by 3 bases and J by 2 bases, and 11 bases separated the two germline ends. The CDR3 DNA reads TGTGCCAGCAGTTATAGGGACGGCACCAAAAACATTCAGTACTTC. It yields the protein CASSYRDGTKNIQYF.

This clonotype was seen many times. The chain carries TRBV7-3 and TRBJ2-7, with no clear D. The V end lost 5 bases, the J end lost 6 bases, and 17 bases lay between the germline ends. The CDR3 spans 14 residues. The germline CDR1 and CDR2 sequences are SGHTA and FQGTGA. CDR3 amino acids: CASSRLHSDSEQYF. The CDR3 bases are TGTGCCAGCAGCCGACTCCATTCCGATTCCGAGCAGTACTTC.

This rearrangement joins TRBV2 to TRBJ2-5, with D perhaps matching TRBD1 (6 bases). This CDR3 has 16 amino acids. From germline, CDR1 is SNHLY and CDR2 FYNNEI. Trimming took 5 bases from V and 0 from J, leaving 16 bases between them. In DNA form, the CDR3 reads TGTGCCAGCAGTACTGACAGTGAGGGGGACCAAGAGACCCAGTACTTC. This sequence encodes CASSTDSEGDQETQYF.

This clonotype was observed at least ten times. CDR3 protein: CASSSRGLGYTF. DNA of the CDR3: TGTGCCAGCAGTTCCCGAGGGCTTGGCTACACCTTC. This rearrangement joins TRBV28 to TRBJ1-2, with D unclear. CDR1 MDHEN and CDR2 SYDVKM come from the germline V gene. The CDR3 length is 12 residues. V lost 4 bases to trimming and J lost 7 bases, with 10 bases between them.

This clonotype was observed many times. The V gene is TRBV30, the J gene TRBJ1-1; no firm D call. The CDR3 consists of 13 residues. Trimming pared 5 bases from V and 0 bases from J, leaving 10 bases between. CDR1 GTSNPN and CDR2 SVGIG come from the germline V gene (reference sequence). The DNA of the CDR3 is TGTGCCTGGGCCCCGACGGTGAACACTGAAGCTTTCTTT. The encoded protein is CAWAPTVNTEAFF.

This clonotype was detected a few times. The genes are TRBV11-2 and TRBJ1-5, with 7 positions matching TRBD1. J gave up 1 base and V 1 base, and 4 bases lay outside the gene matches. CDR3 size: 16 residues. Per germline, CDR1 SGHAT and CDR2 FQNNGV. The CDR3 protein is CASSLVQGVSNQPQHF. In DNA, the CDR3 is TGTGCCAGCAGCTTAGTCCAGGGGGTGAGCAATCAGCCCCAGCATTTT.

This clonotype was detected ten times or more. The V and J genes are TRBV12-3 or TRBV12-4 and TRBJ2-7; 9 positions match TRBD2. J gave up 1 base and V 5 bases, and 3 bases lay outside the gene matches. CDR3 length: 14 residues. CDR3 bases: TGTGCCAGCAGTCCAACTAGCGGGTCCTACGAGCAGTACTTC. This codes for CASSPTSGSYEQYF.

This clonotype was seen ten or more times. The rearrangement uses TRBV28 and TRBJ1-5; D not resolved. Germline V CDR1 and CDR2: MDHEN, SYDVKM. The CDR3 length is 15 residues. V lost 5 bases to trimming and J lost 3 bases, with 14 bases between them. CDR3 region: CASSVGPRDNQPQHF. CDR3 DNA sequence: TGTGCCAGCAGTGTGGGCCCACGGGACAATCAGCCCCAGCATTTT.

This clonotype was observed many times. The chain has TRBV29-1 and TRBJ2-7; TRBD1 might be the D (5 bases). There are 12 residues in the CDR3. Germline V gives CDR1 SQVTM, CDR2 ANQGSEA. V shed 4 bases and J shed 5 bases, with 12 bases lying between them. The DNA of the CDR3 is TGCAGCGTTGCAAGGGGTTCCGACGAGCAGTACTTC. Translating it yields CSVARGSDEQYF.

This clonotype was detected ten times or more. A much bigger clone sits one base away, suggesting this may be a read error. The chain couples TRBV6-5 to TRBJ1-1; the D is unclear. The CDR3 spans 12 residues. The germline V gene has CDR1 MNHEY and CDR2 SVGAGI. This chain's CDR3 is CASSYPGQEASF. DNA of the CDR3: TGTGCCAGCAGTTACCCAGGTCAAGAAGCTTCCTTT.

This clonotype has at least ten counts. This sequence joins TRBV20-1 and TRBJ1-1, with a possible D match to TRBD1 (6 bases). CDR3 length equals 12 residues. CDR1 is DFQATT and CDR2 is SNEGSKA in the germline V gene (reference sequence). The CDR3 loop reads CSARTVNTEAFF. The DNA of the CDR3 is TGCAGCGCAAGGACAGTGAACACTGAAGCTTTCTTT.

This clonotype was counted ten times or more. The chain couples TRBV30 to TRBJ2-7; no definite D call. Germline CDR1 is GTSNPN and CDR2 is SVGIG (reference sequence). CDR3 size: 13 residues. V was cut by 3 bases and J by 3 bases, with 12 bases left in between. CDR3 sequence reads: CAWRARIGYEQYF. CDR3 coding DNA: TGTGCCTGGAGGGCCAGAATAGGCTACGAGCAGTACTTC.

The rearrangement joins TRBV4-2 to TRBJ1-1; D gene uncertain. The V gene's germline CDR1 is LGHNA and CDR2 YNFKEQ. The CDR3 has 16 amino acids. The V and J ends lost 0 bases and 0 bases respectively, with 11 bases between them. The CDR3 sequence is CASSQEKGYMNTEAFF. CDR3 nucleotides: TGTGCCAGCAGCCAAGAGAAGGGCTACATGAACACTGAAGCTTTCTTT.

This clonotype was seen at least ten times. The chain links TRBV20-1 to TRBJ2-5, with 9 bases fitting TRBD1. Germline V gene data show CDR1 as DFQATT and CDR2 as SNEGSKA (reference sequence). This CDR3 is built from 13 residues. Losses at the gene ends were 7 bases for V and 3 bases for J; bases not matched to a gene: 6. The CDR3 DNA reads TGCAGTGTCGAGGGACAGGGTGAAGAGACCCAGTACTTC. Translated: CSVEGQGEETQYF.

This clonotype was counted ten times or more. The chain combines TRBV7-2 with TRBJ2-7, with a tentative D call TRBD2 (5 bases). The CDR3 loop spans 12 amino acids. V was shortened by 5 bases and J by 6 bases, with 11 bases between the two germline ends. Per germline, CDR1 SGHTA and CDR2 FQGNSA. CDR3 nucleotides: TGTGCCAGCAGCGGACTGGAAGTCGAGCAGTACTTC. Translated, it gives CASSGLEVEQYF. Full variable domain (rest looked up from reference TRBV7-2 and TRBJ2-7): GAGVSQSPSNKVTEKGKDVELRCDPISGHTALYWYRQSLGQGLEFLIYFQGNSAPDKSGLPSDRFSAERTGGSVSTLTIQRTQQEDSAVYLCASSGLEVEQYFGPGTRLTVT.

This clonotype was seen more than once but under ten times. This rearrangement joins TRBV6-1 to TRBJ1-6; perhaps TRBD1 as D (6 bases). The CDR3 has 16 amino acids. Trimming shortened V by 6 bases and J by 6 bases, and 18 bases separated the two germline ends. From germline, CDR1 is MNHNS and CDR2 SASEGT. This CDR3 is CASSLDGQTSNSPLHF. In DNA form, the CDR3 reads TGTGCCAGCAGCCTAGACGGACAGACAAGTAATTCACCCCTCCACTTT.

There are a few counts of this clonotype. This rearrangement joins TRBV12-3 or TRBV12-4 to TRBJ1-2, with D unresolved. The V and J ends lost 10 bases and 8 bases respectively, with 14 bases between them. The CDR3 runs to 11 residues. The CDR3 nucleotides read TGTGCCACCGAAGACTACTGGGGCTACACCTTC. Encoded protein: CATEDYWGYTF.

This clonotype was counted many times. V is TRBV28 and J is TRBJ2-5, with 8 positions matching TRBD1. This CDR3 has 14 amino acids. Germline CDR1 is MDHEN and CDR2 is SYDVKM. With V trimmed by 6 bases and J by 5 bases, 8 bases remained unmatched. The CDR3 coding sequence is TGTGCCAGCAGCCGGACAGGGAGCAGGGAGACCCAGTACTTC. Its translation: CASSRTGSRETQYF.

This clonotype has at least ten counts. This sequence joins TRBV6-5 and TRBJ1-3; tentatively, D is TRBD1 (5 bases). The CDR3 totals 16 residues. Germline values: CDR1 MNHEY, CDR2 SVGAGI. V was trimmed by 4 bases and J by 1 base, leaving 14 bases between them. The CDR3 loop reads CASSSQGSWSGNTIYF. The CDR3, as DNA: TGTGCCAGCAGTTCCCAGGGTAGTTGGTCTGGAAACACCATATATTTT.